Each of the 31 T cell receptor beta chains below was sequenced from the same sample in a study of shared clonotypes between healthy human individuals. Repertoires were generated with immunoSEQ multiplex PCR, while TCRdb's copy carries only in-frame clones and drops some. The sample has about 690,000 clones; about 90% are singletons. What was sequenced was memory CD8+ T cells from PBMCs. As to subset: CD45RO+ cells pooled with CCR7-negative TemRA cells. These receptors were taken from a man younger than 35 in good health. Some clones in this sample may be carry-over from other donors' samples.

The chain uses TRBV27 and TRBJ2-1; 10 positions match TRBD1. The CDR3 extends over 17 amino acids. With V trimmed by 2 bases and J by 9 bases, 13 bases remained unmatched. Germline CDR1 and CDR2: MNHEY and SMNVEV (reference sequence). The CDR3 region has the DNA TGTGCCAGCAGTTTAGCGTTTGGGGACAGGGGTCTGAGTGAGCAGTTCTTC. It yields the protein CASSLAFGDRGLSEQFF.

V is TRBV27 and J is TRBJ1-6; D is uncertain. Trimming pared 2 bases from V and 9 bases from J, leaving 14 bases between. The CDR3 sequence is 15 residues long. Germline V gene lookup returns CDR1 MNHEY and CDR2 SMNVEV (reference sequence). The CDR3 coding sequence is TGTGCCAGCAGTTTACCTTCCCCCCCCGGTTCACCCCTCCACTTT. Translating it yields CASSLPSPPGSPLHF.

This chain uses TRBV2 with TRBJ2-1; TRBD1 is a possible D gene (6 bases). CDR1 and CDR2 (germline): SNHLY, FYNNEI. V dropped 2 bases and J dropped 6 bases, with 11 bases sitting between them. CDR3 size: 14 residues. CDR3 region: CASSEILGGNEQFF. The CDR3 DNA follows: TGTGCCAGCAGTGAAATACTAGGGGGCAATGAGCAGTTCTTC.

V usage is TRBV6-6 and J usage is TRBJ1-1; D remains unclear. Trimming stripped 0 bases from V and 5 bases from J, with 7 bases between. The CDR3 runs to 13 residues. CDR1 is MNHNY and CDR2 is SVGAGI in the germline V gene (reference sequence). DNA for the CDR3: TGTGCCAGCAGTTACTCTTCGCCGACTGAAGCTTTCTTT. Its translation is CASSYSSPTEAFF.

The chain employs TRBV5-1 and TRBJ2-3; no clear D. Trimming left V 0 bases short and J 2 bases short, with 16 bases between. Germline V gives CDR1 SGHRS, CDR2 YFSETQ. This CDR3 comprises 17 residues. The CDR3: CASSLARTDAFTDTQYF. DNA for the CDR3: TGCGCCAGCAGCTTGGCTAGGACGGACGCCTTCACAGATACGCAGTATTTT.

Comments on this clone: Other DNA variants within this sample encode the same CDR3. This chain joins TRBV27 and TRBJ1-1, with D uncertain. The germline V and J ends were trimmed by 2 bases and 0 bases, with 4 bases remaining between them. The CDR3 length is 13 residues. The germline CDR1 and CDR2 sequences are MNHEY and SMNVEV (reference sequence). CDR3 residues: CASSLGMNTEAFF. The CDR3, as DNA: TGTGCCAGCAGTTTAGGGATGAACACTGAAGCTTTCTTT.

J is TRBJ2-7 and V is TRBV19; D is ambiguous. This CDR3 is built from 13 residues. Trimming shortened V by 0 bases and J by 0 bases, and 3 bases separated the two germline ends. CDR1 LNHDA and CDR2 SQIVND come from the germline V gene (reference sequence). The CDR3 spells CASSIDNSYEQYF. The DNA for the CDR3 is TGTGCCAGTAGTATAGACAACTCCTACGAGCAGTACTTC.

J is TRBJ1-1 and V is TRBV7-8; D call uncertain. Germline assignment: CDR1 SGHVS and CDR2 FQNEAQ. The CDR3 runs to 15 residues. Between the trimmed V and J ends, which lost 1 base and 3 bases, there was a span of 12 bases. The CDR3 DNA follows: TGTGCCAGCAGCTTAGTTGGGTCCCCGGACACTGAAGCTTTCTTT. Protein product: CASSLVGSPDTEAFF.

The gene calls are TRBV7-9 and TRBJ1-4, with 8 bases fitting TRBD1. This CDR3 has 17 amino acids. V shed 2 bases and J 4 bases; nucleotides not matched to a gene: 9. From germline, CDR1 is SEHNR and CDR2 FQNEAQ (reference sequence). CDR3 DNA sequence: TGTGCCAGCAGCTTACCGAGGACAGGGCCATTTAATGAAAAACTGTTTTTT. Translation gives CASSLPRTGPFNEKLFF.

The chain uses TRBV28 and TRBJ1-1; D is uncertain. This CDR3 region has 12 residues. Germline V CDR1 and CDR2: MDHEN, SYDVKM. Trimming removed 7 bases at V and 11 bases at J, with 17 bases between. In DNA, the CDR3 is TGTGCCAGCACCCATTCCGCTCGTGGGGCTTTCTTT. Its protein product is CASTHSARGAFF. Full variable domain (remainder filled in from reference TRBV28 and TRBJ1-1): DVKVTQSSRYLVKRTGEKVFLECVQDMDHENMFWYRQDPGLGLRLIYFSYDVKMKEKGDIPEGYSVSREKKERFSLILESASTNQTSMYLCASTHSARGAFFGQGTRLTVV.

The chain has TRBV27 and TRBJ2-3, with a possible D match to TRBD2 (5 bases). The V end lost 7 bases, the J end lost 4 bases, and 9 bases lay between the germline ends. Germline-derived CDR1 and CDR2 are MNHEY and SMNVEV (reference sequence). This CDR3 comprises 12 residues. The CDR3 region is CASMGSPDTQYF. CDR3 DNA: TGTGCCAGCATGGGGAGCCCAGATACGCAGTATTTT.

The V and J genes are TRBV7-9 and TRBJ1-2, with D maybe TRBD1 (6 bases). V was clipped by 4 bases and J by 3 bases, with 15 bases between them. The CDR3 covers 15 residues. Germline V lookup: CDR1 SEHNR, CDR2 FQNEAQ (reference sequence). The CDR3 region is CASSWGQSIHYGYTF. The CDR3 nucleotides are TGTGCCAGCAGCTGGGGACAAAGCATACACTATGGCTACACCTTC.

V and J are TRBV27 and TRBJ2-7, with D maybe TRBD1 (6 bases). Germline values: CDR1 MNHEY, CDR2 SMNVEV (reference sequence). The CDR3 is 13 residues long. The V end was cut by 5 bases, the J end by 7 bases, with 15 bases between. CDR3 amino acids: CASSLLTGKEQYF. The CDR3 region has the DNA TGTGCCAGCAGTCTCCTAACAGGGAAGGAGCAGTACTTC.

CDR3 DNA: TGTGCCAGCAGCGGGACCTACGAGCAGTACTTC. Amino acids: CASSGTYEQYF. This chain connects TRBV5-6 to TRBJ2-7; D gene uncertain. Germline values: CDR1 SGHDT, CDR2 YYEEEE. The CDR3 runs 11 residues. Between the trimmed V and J ends, which lost 4 bases and 2 bases, there was a span of 4 bases.

The chain carries TRBV18 and TRBJ2-1; 10 nucleotides agree with TRBD1. This CDR3 has 15 amino acids. Germline CDR1 and CDR2: KGHSH and LQKENI. With 6 bases clipped from V and 6 bases from J, the junction kept 8 bases outside the gene matches. The CDR3 region is CASSPDRGQGNEQFF. CDR3 DNA sequence: TGTGCCAGCTCTCCCGACAGGGGGCAGGGCAATGAGCAGTTCTTC.

The genes are TRBV9 and TRBJ2-1, with D perhaps TRBD2 (6 bases). Trimming left V 3 bases short and J 8 bases short, with 15 bases between. The CDR3 runs 14 residues. The germline V gene encodes CDR1 SGDLS and CDR2 YYNGEE. The CDR3 region has the DNA TGTGCCAGCAGCGGAGGTGGGGGGTTGGATGAGCAGTTCTTC. It yields the protein CASSGGGGLDEQFF.

The V gene is TRBV11-2, the J gene TRBJ2-2; tentatively, D is TRBD2 (6 bases). Trimming took off 5 bases at V and 6 bases at J, with 16 bases between the two ends. This CDR3 contains 15 residues. Germline V CDR1 and CDR2: SGHAT, FQNNGV. As DNA, the CDR3 is TGTGCCAGCAGCCAGTGGGGGGAGGTCCCCGGGGAGCTGTTTTTT. Translated, it gives CASSQWGEVPGELFF.

This rearrangement joins TRBV7-6 to TRBJ2-3; 10 nucleotides line up with TRBD2. Germline V CDR1 and CDR2: SGHVS, FNYEAQ. CDR3 size: 17 residues. J was trimmed by 4 bases and V by 4 bases; bases with no gene match: 11. CDR3 nucleotides: TGTGCCAGCAGCTCATTCCCAAGCGGGAGGGAAGCAGATACGCAGTATTTT. Amino acids: CASSSFPSGREADTQYF. The whole variable domain, remainder taken from reference TRBV7-6 and TRBJ2-3, is GAGVSQSPRYKVTKRGQDVALRCDPISGHVSLYWYRQALGQGPEFLTYFNYEAQQDKSGLPNDRFSAERPEGSISTLTIQRTEQRDSAMYRCASSSFPSGREADTQYFGPGTRLTVL.

The chain is built from TRBV5-1 and TRBJ2-5; tentative D call: TRBD1 (6 bases). Trimming cost V 3 bases and J 4 bases, with 16 bases left between them. Germline values: CDR1 SGHRS, CDR2 YFSETQ. The CDR3 spans 15 residues. The CDR3 sequence is CASSWDTSPGETQYF. CDR3 DNA: TGCGCCAGCAGCTGGGACACCTCTCCTGGAGAGACCCAGTACTTC.

The chain employs TRBV7-2 and TRBJ2-5; D might be TRBD1 (6 bases). Germline V gives CDR1 SGHTA, CDR2 FQGNSA. This CDR3 spans 15 amino acids. V shed 4 bases and J shed 5 bases, with 17 bases lying between them. This chain's CDR3 is CASSWGTIVGETQYF. CDR3 DNA: TGTGCCAGCAGCTGGGGGACAATTGTGGGGGAGACCCAGTACTTC.

The V call is TRBV12-5, the J call TRBJ2-1; D perhaps matches TRBD1 (6 bases). Germline-derived CDR1 and CDR2 are LGHNT and FRNRAP. The CDR3 consists of 15 residues. V was cut by 7 bases and J by 3 bases, with 16 bases left in between. The CDR3 sequence is CASALNHRVYNEQFF. Here the CDR3 DNA reads TGTGCTAGTGCCCTCAACCACAGGGTCTACAATGAGCAGTTCTTC.

The gene calls are TRBV7-6 and TRBJ2-3; 8 bases match TRBD2. This CDR3 region has 17 residues. The V segment lost 2 bases and the J segment 0 bases; nucleotides outside the gene matches: 7. The germline V gene encodes CDR1 SGHVS and CDR2 FNYEAQ. This CDR3 is CASSLLPSGGSTDTQYF. Here the CDR3 DNA reads TGTGCCAGCAGCTTACTCCCCAGCGGGGGAAGCACAGATACGCAGTATTTT.

J is TRBJ2-7 and V is TRBV15; TRBD2 aligns across 7 bases. J gave up 4 bases and V 4 bases, and 10 bases lay outside the gene matches. The CDR3 covers 15 residues. CDR1 is LNHNV, CDR2 YYDKDF, per germline (reference sequence). In DNA, the CDR3 is TGTGCCACCAGCACTGGGGGGGTCGAGGCTTACGAGCAGTACTTC. It codes for CATSTGGVEAYEQYF.

The CDR3 here is CASSVWTGAGELFF. The CDR3 DNA reads as TGTGCCAGCAGCGTGTGGACAGGGGCCGGGGAGCTGTTTTTT. This chain connects TRBV9 to TRBJ2-2; 9 positions agree with TRBD1. The V and J ends lost 2 bases and 6 bases, in that order; junction bases with no gene match: 2. Germline CDR1 reads SGDLS; CDR2 reads YYNGEE. The CDR3 has 14 residues.

Written as DNA, the CDR3 is TGTGCCAGCAGTTACCCGCTAGCGGGCACCTACGAGCAGTACTTC. This encodes CASSYPLAGTYEQYF. This rearrangement joins TRBV6-6 to TRBJ2-7; 8 bases agree with TRBD2. CDR1 and CDR2 (germline): MNHNY, SVGAGI (reference sequence). V lost 2 bases and J lost 2; bases outside the gene matches: 5. The CDR3 has 15 amino acids.

The genes are TRBV19 and TRBJ1-1; D remains unclear. There are 14 residues in the CDR3. V was cut by 0 bases and J by 2 bases, with 7 bases left in between. The V gene's germline CDR1 is LNHDA and CDR2 SQIVND (reference sequence). The CDR3 DNA sequence: TGTGCCAGTAGTATAGACGCTTTTAACACTGAAGCTTTCTTT. It is translated as CASSIDAFNTEAFF.

V usage is TRBV19 and J usage is TRBJ1-1; D gene uncertain. The V and J ends lost 5 bases and 2 bases respectively, with 9 bases between them. The germline V gene encodes CDR1 LNHDA and CDR2 SQIVND (reference sequence). This CDR3 spans 13 amino acids. The CDR3 DNA follows: TGTGCCAGTAGTTTCGAGGGAAACACTGAAGCTTTCTTT. Its translation is CASSFEGNTEAFF.

This clone was seen only a few times. The chain employs TRBV29-1 and TRBJ1-2; possibly TRBD1 for D (5 bases). Germline CDR1 and CDR2: SQVTM and ANQGSEA. The CDR3 runs to 14 residues. V lost 3 bases, J lost 1 base, and 12 bases lay in between. CDR3 residues: CSVESRTLNYGYTF. DNA for the CDR3: TGCAGCGTTGAGAGTCGGACACTTAACTATGGCTACACCTTC. The full variable domain, in which reference TRBV29-1 and TRBJ1-2 provide the parts outside the CDR3, is SAVISQKPSRDICQRGTSLTIQCQVDSQVTMMFWYRQQPGQSLTLIATANQGSEATYESGFVIDKFPISRPNLTFSTLTVSNMSPEDSSIYLCSVESRTLNYGYTFGSGTRLTVV.

The rearrangement uses TRBV4-1 and TRBJ2-1; TRBD2 agrees at 8 bases. Losses at the gene ends were 1 base for V and 6 bases for J; bases not matched to a gene: 11. Germline V lookup: CDR1 MGHRA, CDR2 YSYEKL. This CDR3 is built from 17 residues. The DNA for the CDR3 is TGCGCCAGCAGCCAAGTCGGTCGGGAGGGCCCAATCAATGAGCAGTTCTTC. Translating it yields CASSQVGREGPINEQFF.

The J gene is TRBJ2-2, the V gene TRBV7-9; D is perhaps TRBD2 (6 bases). The CDR3 is made up of 13 amino acids. Germline loops: CDR1 SEHNR, CDR2 FQNEAQ (reference sequence). V was clipped by 8 bases and J by 5 bases, with 12 bases between them. CDR3 region: CASGGIRTGELFF. The CDR3 region has the DNA TGTGCCAGCGGCGGGATTAGGACCGGGGAGCTGTTTTTT.

The rearrangement uses TRBV28 and TRBJ2-7, with D perhaps TRBD1 (5 bases). CDR1 and CDR2 from the germline V gene are MDHEN and SYDVKM. V lost 6 bases and J 3 bases, leaving 9 bases between the germline ends. This CDR3 has 12 amino acids. The CDR3 is CASRFTGYEQYF. CDR3 bases: TGTGCCAGCAGATTTACAGGCTACGAGCAGTACTTC.